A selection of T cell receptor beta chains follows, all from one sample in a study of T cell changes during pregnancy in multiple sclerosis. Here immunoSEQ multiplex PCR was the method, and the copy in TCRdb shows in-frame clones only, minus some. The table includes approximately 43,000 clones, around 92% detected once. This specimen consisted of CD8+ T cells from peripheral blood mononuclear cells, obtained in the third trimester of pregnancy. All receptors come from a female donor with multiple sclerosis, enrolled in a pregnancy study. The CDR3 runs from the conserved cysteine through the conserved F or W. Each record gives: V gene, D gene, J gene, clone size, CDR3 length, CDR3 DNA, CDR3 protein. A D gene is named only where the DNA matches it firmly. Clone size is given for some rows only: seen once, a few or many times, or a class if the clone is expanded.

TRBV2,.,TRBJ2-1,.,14,TGTGCCAGCGGCCGGGACTCAAGCTACAATGAGCAGTTCTTC,CASGRDSSYNEQFF
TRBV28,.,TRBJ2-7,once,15,TGTGCCAGCAGCCGGACTCCCAGGAGCTCCTACGAGCAGTACTTC,CASSRTPRSSYEQYF
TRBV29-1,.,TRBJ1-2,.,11,TGCAGCGTTCCTGACAGAGGCGACTCTCTATTC,CSVPDRGDSLF
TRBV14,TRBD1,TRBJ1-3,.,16,TGTGCCAGCAGCCAACCGGGACAGGGATCTGGAAACACCATATATTTT,CASSQPGQGSGNTIYF
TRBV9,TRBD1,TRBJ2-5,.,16,TGTGCCAGCAGCGTATCGGGGGGACAGGGGTTGGAGACCCAGTACTTC,CASSVSGGQGLETQYF
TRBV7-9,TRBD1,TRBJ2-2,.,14,TGTGCCAGCAGCCCACAGGGGCACACCGGGGAGCTGTTTTTT,CASSPQGHTGELFF
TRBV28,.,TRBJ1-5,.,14,TGTGCCAGCAGCCAAACCTATAGCAATCAGCCCCAGCATTTT,CASSQTYSNQPQHF
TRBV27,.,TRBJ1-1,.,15,TGTGCCAGCAGTTTATGGGGCAGGGCGAACACTGAAGCTTTCTTT,CASSLWGRANTEAFF
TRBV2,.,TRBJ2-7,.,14,TGTGCCAGCAAGCCGAGGGGGGGCTCCTACGAGCAGTACTTC,CASKPRGGSYEQYF
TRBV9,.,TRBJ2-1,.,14,TGTGCCAGCAGCGAGCAAGACAGATACAATGAGCAGTTCTTC,CASSEQDRYNEQFF
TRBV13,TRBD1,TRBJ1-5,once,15,TGTGCCAAACACACTGGGACAGGGGAGGGTCAGCCCCAGCATTTT,CAKHTGTGEGQPQHF
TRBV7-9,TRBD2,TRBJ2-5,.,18,TGTGCCAGCAGCCCGCGGGGGGGTTCAAGTGCAGGAGAGGAGACCCAGTACTTC,CASSPRGGSSAGEETQYF
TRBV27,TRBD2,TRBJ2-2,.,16,TGTGCCAGCAGTTTCCCTAGCGGACTAGACACCGGGGAGCTGTTTTTT,CASSFPSGLDTGELFF
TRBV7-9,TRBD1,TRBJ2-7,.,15,TGTGCCAGCAGTTCCGGGGACAGTTGGGGATACGAGCAGTACTTC,CASSSGDSWGYEQYF
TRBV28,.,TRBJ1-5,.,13,TGTGCCAGCACCGACAGGATAAATCAGCCCCAGCATTTT,CASTDRINQPQHF
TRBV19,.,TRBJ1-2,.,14,TGTGCCAGTAGTCCGGTACCCCTTTTAGATGGCTACACCTTC,CASSPVPLLDGYTF
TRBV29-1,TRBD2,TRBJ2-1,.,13,TGCAGCGCTCCGGGACTAGTGGGCGATGAGCAGTTCTTC,CSAPGLVGDEQFF
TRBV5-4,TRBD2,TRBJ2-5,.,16,TGTGCCAGCAGCGTCCCGGGACTAGGGACCCAAGAGACCCAGTACTTC,CASSVPGLGTQETQYF
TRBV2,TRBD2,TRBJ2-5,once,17,TGTGCCAGCAGGGCCATTGGGGCCGGGAGGGCGAAAGAGACCCAGTACTTC,CASRAIGAGRAKETQYF
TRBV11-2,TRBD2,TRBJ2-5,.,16,TGTGCCAGCAGCTTAGCGTCTAGCGGGAGGTTGGGGACCCAGTACTTC,CASSLASSGRLGTQYF
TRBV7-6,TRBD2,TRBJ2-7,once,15,TGTGCCAGCAGCTTACTAGCGGGACTGTCCTACGAGCAGTACTTC,CASSLLAGLSYEQYF
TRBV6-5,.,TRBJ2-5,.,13,TGTGCCAGCAGTTTACAGGGATTTGAGACCCAGTACTTC,CASSLQGFETQYF
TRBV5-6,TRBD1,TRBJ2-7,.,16,TGTGCCAGCAGCTTGGCCCTGGACAGGGGGAACTACGAGCAGTACTTC,CASSLALDRGNYEQYF
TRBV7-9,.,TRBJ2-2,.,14,TGTGCCAGCAGCCTTACAATGAACACCGGGGAGCTGTTTTTT,CASSLTMNTGELFF
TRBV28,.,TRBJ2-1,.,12,TGTGCCAGCAGTTTTTACTCTACTGAGCAGTTCTTC,CASSFYSTEQFF
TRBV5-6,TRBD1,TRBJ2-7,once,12,TGTGCCAGCAGCTCACACAGGGGCGAGCAGTACTTC,CASSSHRGEQYF
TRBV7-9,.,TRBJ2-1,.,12,TGTGCCAGCAGCTCTGGCGGGAATGAGCAGTTCTTC,CASSSGGNEQFF
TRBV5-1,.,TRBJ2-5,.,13,TGCGCCAGCTTGGGAGATTCAGCAGAGACCCAGTACTTC,CASLGDSAETQYF
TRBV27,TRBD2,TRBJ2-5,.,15,TGTGCCAGCAGTTTAGCGGGAGGGTCCCAAGAGACCCAGTACTTC,CASSLAGGSQETQYF
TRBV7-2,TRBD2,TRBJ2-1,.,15,TGTGCCAGCAGTTATAGCGGGGGCTCCTACAATGAGCAGTTCTTC,CASSYSGGSYNEQFF
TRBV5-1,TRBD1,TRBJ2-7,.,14,TGCGCCAGCAGCTTGTCCGGACAGGGCTACGAGCAGTACTTC,CASSLSGQGYEQYF
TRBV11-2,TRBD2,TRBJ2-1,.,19,TGTGCCAGCAGCCCGTGGGGCGGGAGGGCCGGTCTTACCTACAATGAGCAGTTCTTC,CASSPWGGRAGLTYNEQFF
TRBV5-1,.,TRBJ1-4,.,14,TGCGCCAGCAGCTTGGGGCAGTGGAATGAAAAACTGTTTTTT,CASSLGQWNEKLFF
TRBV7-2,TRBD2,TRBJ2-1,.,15,TGTGCCAGCAGCTCCCTTCCGCGGGGGGCCAATGAGCAGTTCTTC,CASSSLPRGANEQFF
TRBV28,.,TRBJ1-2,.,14,TGTGCCAGCAGCGGAGGGGGGGAGGTCTATGGCTACACCTTC,CASSGGGEVYGYTF
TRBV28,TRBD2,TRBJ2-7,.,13,TGTGCCAGCGCCCAGCGGGACCAATACGAGCAGTACTTC,CASAQRDQYEQYF
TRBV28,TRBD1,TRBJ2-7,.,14,TGTGCCAGCAGCCCTGGACAGGGGGGATACGAGCAGTACTTC,CASSPGQGGYEQYF
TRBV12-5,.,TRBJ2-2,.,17,TGTGCTAGTGGTTTTAGCGTCAGCGCCTTGAACACCGGGGAGCTGTTTTTT,CASGFSVSALNTGELFF
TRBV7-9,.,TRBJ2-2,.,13,TGTGCCAGCAGCAATAGTCATGCCGGGGAGCTGTTTTTT,CASSNSHAGELFF
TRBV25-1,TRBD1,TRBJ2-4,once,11,TGTGCCAGCAGTGAAGGGACAGCCCGGTACTTC,CASSEGTARYF
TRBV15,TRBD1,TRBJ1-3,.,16,TGTGCCACCAGCGATGGACAGGGAAACGCCGGAAACACCATATATTTT,CATSDGQGNAGNTIYF
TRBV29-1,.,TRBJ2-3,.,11,TGCAGCGTTGCTGACTCAGATACGCAGTATTTT,CSVADSDTQYF
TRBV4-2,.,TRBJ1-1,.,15,TGTGCCAGCAGCCATCGCGGACAGCTCAACACTGAAGCTTTCTTT,CASSHRGQLNTEAFF
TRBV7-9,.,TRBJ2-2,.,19,TGTGCCAGCAGCTTAACAGGGGCAAGCGGGAGATGGAGCGCCGGGGAGCTGTTTTTT,CASSLTGASGRWSAGELFF
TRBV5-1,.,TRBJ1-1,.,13,TGCGCCAGCAGATTTAACAGGGAAGCTGAAGCTTTCTTT,CASRFNREAEAFF